This T cell receptor beta chain was identified in a study of T-cell reconstitution after alpha-beta-depleted transplantation in children. Overall study findings and caveats: T-cell counts and diversity at one year post-transplant came mainly from newly produced T cells.

Unique molecular identifiers featured in how the TCRbeta library was prepared. TCRdb re-analysed the PCR reads in MiXCR, keeping a single row per CDR3 protein. This sample carries 15,000 to 20,000 distinct CDR3 sequences, roughly 7.6% of them seen once, and the ten largest clones take 30% to 45%. This CDR3 has 15 residues. J gave up 5 bases and V 2 bases, and 4 bases lay outside the gene matches. Germline V gives CDR1 SNHLY, CDR2 FYNNEI. To note about this clonotype: The antigen is not known.

The rearrangement links TRBV2 to TRBJ2-3, with 10 positions matching TRBD2. The receptor comes from a boy under three years old who had a stem cell transplant for Wiskott-Aldrich syndrome, so the T cells may come from the graft donor. This material consisted of PBMCs, mostly from graft donor cells, taken 60 days after TCRalphabeta/CD19-depleted stem cell transplant. CDR3 in amino acids: CASSERGLARDTQYF. Written as DNA, the CDR3 is TGTGCCAGCAGTGAACGGGGACTAGCGAGAGATACGCAGTATTTT.